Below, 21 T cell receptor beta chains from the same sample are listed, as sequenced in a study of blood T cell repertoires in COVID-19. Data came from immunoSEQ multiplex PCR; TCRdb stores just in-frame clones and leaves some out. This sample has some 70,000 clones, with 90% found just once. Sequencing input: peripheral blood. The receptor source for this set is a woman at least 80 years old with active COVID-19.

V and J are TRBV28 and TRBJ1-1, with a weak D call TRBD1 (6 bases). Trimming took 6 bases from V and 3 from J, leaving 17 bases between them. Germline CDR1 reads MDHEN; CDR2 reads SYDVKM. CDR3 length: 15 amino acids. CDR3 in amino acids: CASRPSQGFHTEAFF. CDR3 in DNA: TGTGCCAGCAGACCTTCCCAGGGGTTCCACACTGAAGCTTTCTTT.

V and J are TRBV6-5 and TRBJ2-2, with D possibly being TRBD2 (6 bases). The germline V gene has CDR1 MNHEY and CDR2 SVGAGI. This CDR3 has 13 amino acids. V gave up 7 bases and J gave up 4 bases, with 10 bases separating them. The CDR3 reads CASTKEGTGELFF. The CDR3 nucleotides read TGTGCCAGCACTAAGGAGGGCACCGGGGAGCTGTTTTTT.

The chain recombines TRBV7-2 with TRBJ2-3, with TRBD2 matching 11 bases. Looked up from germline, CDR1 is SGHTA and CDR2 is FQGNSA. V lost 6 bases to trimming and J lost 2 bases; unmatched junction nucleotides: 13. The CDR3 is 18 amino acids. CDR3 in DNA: TGTGCCAGCAGGCCCCCAGGGGGGACTAGCGGCTTCACAGATACGCAGTATTTT. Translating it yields CASRPPGGTSGFTDTQYF.

The CDR3 nucleotides read TGTGCCAGCATCTCCCCGCGGCGGGGAAACAATGAGCAGTTCTTC. The encoded protein is CASISPRRGNNEQFF. This chain joins TRBV9 and TRBJ2-1, with D possibly being TRBD2 (6 bases). The CDR3 loop spans 15 amino acids. Germline CDR1 and CDR2: SGDLS and YYNGEE. The V end lost 6 bases, the J end lost 5 bases, and 18 bases lay between the germline ends. The full variable domain, with the rest looked up from reference TRBV9 and TRBJ2-1, is DSGVTQTPKHLITATGQRVTLRCSPRSGDLSVYWYQQSLDQGLQFLIQYYNGEERAKGNILERFSAQQFPDLHSELNLSSLELGDSALYFCASISPRRGNNEQFFGPGTRLTVL.

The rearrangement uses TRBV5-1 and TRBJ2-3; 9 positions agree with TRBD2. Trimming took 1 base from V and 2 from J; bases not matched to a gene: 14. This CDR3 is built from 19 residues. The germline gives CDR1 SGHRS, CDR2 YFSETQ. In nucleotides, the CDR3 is TGCGCCAGCAGCTTGAATGGTGGCGTTCTAGCGGGACTCACAGATACGCAGTATTTT. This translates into CASSLNGGVLAGLTDTQYF. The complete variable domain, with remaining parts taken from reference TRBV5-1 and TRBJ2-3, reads KAGVTQTPRYLIKTRGQQVTLSCSPISGHRSVSWYQQTPGQGLQFLFEYFSETQRNKGNFPGRFSGRQFSNSRSEMNVSTLELGDSALYLCASSLNGGVLAGLTDTQYFGPGTRLTVL.

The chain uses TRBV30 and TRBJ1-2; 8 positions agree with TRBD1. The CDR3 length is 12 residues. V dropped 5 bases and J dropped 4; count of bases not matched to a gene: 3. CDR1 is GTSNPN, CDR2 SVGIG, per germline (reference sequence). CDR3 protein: CAWGTGGYGYTF. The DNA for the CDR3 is TGTGCCTGGGGGACAGGAGGCTATGGCTACACCTTC.

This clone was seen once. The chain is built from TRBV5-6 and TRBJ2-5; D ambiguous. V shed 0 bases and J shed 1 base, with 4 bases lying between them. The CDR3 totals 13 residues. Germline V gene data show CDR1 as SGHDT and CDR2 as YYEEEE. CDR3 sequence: CASSLALQETQYF. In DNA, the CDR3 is TGTGCCAGCAGCTTGGCACTCCAAGAGACCCAGTACTTC.

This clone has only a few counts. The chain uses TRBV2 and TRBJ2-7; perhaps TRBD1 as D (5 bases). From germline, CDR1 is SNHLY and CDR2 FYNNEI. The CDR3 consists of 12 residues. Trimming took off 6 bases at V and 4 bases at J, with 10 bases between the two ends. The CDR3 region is CASRKAGYEQYF. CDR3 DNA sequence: TGTGCCAGCAGGAAAGCAGGGTACGAGCAGTACTTC.

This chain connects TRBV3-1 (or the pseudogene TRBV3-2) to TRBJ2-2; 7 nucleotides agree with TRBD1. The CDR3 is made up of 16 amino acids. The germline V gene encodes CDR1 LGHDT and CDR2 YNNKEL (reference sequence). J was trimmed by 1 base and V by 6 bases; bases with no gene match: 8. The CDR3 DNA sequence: TGTGCCAGCAGAACAAGACAGGGAAGGAACACCGGGGAGCTGTTTTTT. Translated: CASRTRQGRNTGELFF.

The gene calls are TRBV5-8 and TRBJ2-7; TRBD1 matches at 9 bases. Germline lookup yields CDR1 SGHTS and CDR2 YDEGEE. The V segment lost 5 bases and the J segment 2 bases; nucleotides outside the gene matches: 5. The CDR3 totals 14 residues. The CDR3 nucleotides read TGTGCCAGCAGTTCTGGGACAGGGACCTACGAGCAGTACTTC. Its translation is CASSSGTGTYEQYF.

The CDR3 nucleotides are TGCAGCGTTCCCACAGGGGGCAGGAACACTGAAGCTTTCTTT. Translation: CSVPTGGRNTEAFF. The chain employs TRBV29-1 and TRBJ1-1; TRBD1 agrees at 9 bases. CDR1 SQVTM and CDR2 ANQGSEA come from the germline V gene. This CDR3 region has 14 residues. Trimming removed 5 bases from V and 1 base from J; junction bases left unmatched: 5. Full variable domain (outside the CDR3, taken from reference TRBV29-1 and TRBJ1-1): SAVISQKPSRDICQRGTSLTIQCQVDSQVTMMFWYRQQPGQSLTLIATANQGSEATYESGFVIDKFPISRPNLTFSTLTVSNMSPEDSSIYLCSVPTGGRNTEAFFGQGTRLTVV.

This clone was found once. The CDR3 region is CASSQVGWRYNEQFF. The CDR3 DNA reads TGTGCCAGCAGCCAAGTTGGGTGGAGATACAATGAGCAGTTCTTC. The chain combines TRBV14 with TRBJ2-1; D is unclear. V lost 1 base and J lost 4, with 11 bases in between. This CDR3 comprises 15 residues. The germline CDR1 and CDR2 sequences are SGHDN and FVKESK.

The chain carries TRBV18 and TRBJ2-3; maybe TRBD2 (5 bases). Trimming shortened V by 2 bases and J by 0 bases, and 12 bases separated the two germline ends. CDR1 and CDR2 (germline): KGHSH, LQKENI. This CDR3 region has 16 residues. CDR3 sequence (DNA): TGTGCCAGCTCACCATTGAGAGCGGAAAGCACAGATACGCAGTATTTT. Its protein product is CASSPLRAESTDTQYF.

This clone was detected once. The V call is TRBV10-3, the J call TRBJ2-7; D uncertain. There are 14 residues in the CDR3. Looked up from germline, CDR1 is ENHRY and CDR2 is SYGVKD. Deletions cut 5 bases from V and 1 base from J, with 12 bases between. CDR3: CAISLSWSSYEQYF. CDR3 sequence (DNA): TGTGCCATCAGTCTGTCTTGGAGTTCCTACGAGCAGTACTTC.

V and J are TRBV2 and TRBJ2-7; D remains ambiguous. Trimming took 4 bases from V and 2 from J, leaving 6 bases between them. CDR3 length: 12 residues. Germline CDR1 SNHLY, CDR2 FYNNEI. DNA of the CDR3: TGTGCCAGCAGTGGAGTTACCTACGAGCAGTACTTC. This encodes CASSGVTYEQYF. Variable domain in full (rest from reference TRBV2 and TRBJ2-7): EPEVTQTPSHQVTQMGQEVILRCVPISNHLYFYWYRQILGQKVEFLVSFYNNEISEKSEIFDDQFSVERPDGSNFTLKIRSTKLEDSAMYFCASSGVTYEQYFGPGTRLTVT.

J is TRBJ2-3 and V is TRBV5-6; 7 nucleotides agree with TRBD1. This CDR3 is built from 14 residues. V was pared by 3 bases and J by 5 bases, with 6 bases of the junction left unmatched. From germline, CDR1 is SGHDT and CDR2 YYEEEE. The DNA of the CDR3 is TGTGCCAGCAGCTCCCTGACAGGGATAGATACGCAGTATTTT. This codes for CASSSLTGIDTQYF.

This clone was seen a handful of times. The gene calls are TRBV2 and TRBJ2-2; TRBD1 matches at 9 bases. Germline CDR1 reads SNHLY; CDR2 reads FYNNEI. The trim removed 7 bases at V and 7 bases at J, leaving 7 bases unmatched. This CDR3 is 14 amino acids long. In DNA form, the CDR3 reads TGTGCCAGCACCAGACAGGGGGTGGGCGGGGAGCTGTTTTTT. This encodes CASTRQGVGGELFF.

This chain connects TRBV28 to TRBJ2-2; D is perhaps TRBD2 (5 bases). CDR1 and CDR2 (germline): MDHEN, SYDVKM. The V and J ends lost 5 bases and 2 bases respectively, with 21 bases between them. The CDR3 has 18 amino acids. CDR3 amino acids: CASSPLGLAEKNTGELFF. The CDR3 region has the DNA TGTGCCAGCAGTCCCCTTGGGCTAGCAGAGAAAAACACCGGGGAGCTGTTTTTT.

The CDR3 is CASSYSQGKGTDTQYF. Written as DNA, the CDR3 is TGTGCCAGCAGTTACTCCCAGGGAAAGGGCACAGATACGCAGTATTTT. The chain links TRBV6-2 or TRBV6-3 to TRBJ2-3; D perhaps matches TRBD1 (5 bases). This CDR3 comprises 16 residues. Germline values: CDR1 MNHEY, CDR2 SVGEGT. The germline V and J ends were trimmed by 0 bases and 1 base, with 11 bases remaining between them.

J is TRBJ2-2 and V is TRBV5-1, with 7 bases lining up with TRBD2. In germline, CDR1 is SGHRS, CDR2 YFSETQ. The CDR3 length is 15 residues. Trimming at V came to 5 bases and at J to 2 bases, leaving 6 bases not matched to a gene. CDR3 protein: CASRLGGGNTGELFF. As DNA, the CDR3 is TGCGCCAGCAGGCTTGGCGGGGGTAACACCGGGGAGCTGTTTTTT.

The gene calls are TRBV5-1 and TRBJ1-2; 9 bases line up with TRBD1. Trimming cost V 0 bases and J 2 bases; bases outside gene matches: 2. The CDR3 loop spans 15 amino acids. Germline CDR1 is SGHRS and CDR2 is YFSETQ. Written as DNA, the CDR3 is TGCGCCAGCAGCTTGGGTGGGACAGGGAACTATGGCTACACCTTC. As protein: CASSLGGTGNYGYTF.